Below, 14 T cell receptor beta chains from the same sample are listed, as sequenced in a study of blood T cells in healthy people across ages. A sample-barcoded 5' primer and a J-beta primer mix were used in a second PCR of roughly 7 to 12 cycles. From the 5' RACE reads, TCRdb called clonotypes with MiXCR, one entry per CDR3 protein. Among 1.5 million to 1.8 million distinct CDR3 sequences listed, roughly 43% were seen once. Sample: blood. All receptors derive from a young woman in good health.

The chain combines TRBV30 with TRBJ1-6, with D uncertain. V gave up 3 bases and J gave up 6 bases, with 6 bases separating them. The CDR3 is 12 amino acids. CDR1 is GTSNPN, CDR2 SVGIG, per germline (reference sequence). CDR3 region: CAWSRTNSPLHF. CDR3 nucleotide sequence: TGTGCCTGGAGCCGGACTAATTCACCCCTCCACTTT.

This clonotype turned up a few times. CDR3 loop: CASSRDRSNFGYTF. DNA for the CDR3: TGTGCCAGCAGCCGCGACAGATCGAATTTTGGCTACACCTTC. This chain joins TRBV9 and TRBJ1-2; possibly TRBD1 for D (5 bases). CDR3 size: 14 residues. V was clipped by 4 bases and J by 7 bases, with 17 bases between them. Germline CDR1 and CDR2: SGDLS and YYNGEE.

In this sample, this clonotype turned up once. V is TRBV10-3 and J is TRBJ2-1; D unresolved. V lost 1 base and J 9 bases, leaving 13 bases between the germline ends. There are 14 residues in the CDR3. CDR1 ENHRY and CDR2 SYGVKD come from the germline V gene. The CDR3 DNA reads as TGTGCCATCAGTGAGTGGGCCGTTGCCGGTGAGCAGTTCTTC. This sequence encodes CAISEWAVAGEQFF.

This rearrangement joins TRBV4-1 to TRBJ2-1; possibly TRBD1 for D (6 bases). CDR1 and CDR2 (germline): MGHRA, YSYEKL. V was pared by 1 base and J by 8 bases, with 15 bases between. The CDR3 extends over 15 amino acids. CDR3 sequence (DNA): TGCGCCAGCAGCCAAGTAGGGACACCTGCGGATGAGCAGTTCTTC. Encoded protein: CASSQVGTPADEQFF.

This clonotype came up a few times. The rearrangement joins TRBV10-2 to TRBJ2-7; TRBD1 matches at 8 bases. Germline V gene lookup returns CDR1 WSHSY and CDR2 SAAADI. The CDR3 loop spans 15 amino acids. V shed 0 bases and J 3 bases; nucleotides not matched to a gene: 4. CDR3 in DNA: TGCGCCAGCAGTGAGTCGAACAGGGGGGTCTACGAGCAGTACTTC. Translating gives CASSESNRGVYEQYF.

The sample holds many counts of this clonotype. This CDR3 reads CASSEIYEQYF. CDR3 nucleotide sequence: TGTGCCAGCAGTGAAATCTACGAGCAGTACTTC. The rearrangement uses TRBV25-1 and TRBJ2-7; no clear D. Germline CDR1 is MGHDK and CDR2 is SYGVNS. CDR3 size: 11 residues. Trimming stripped 2 bases from V and 3 bases from J, with 2 bases between.

The rearrangement joins TRBV5-1 to TRBJ2-1; the D gene is possibly TRBD2 (6 bases). Germline-derived CDR1 and CDR2 are SGHRS and YFSETQ. The V end lost 3 bases, the J end lost 2 bases, and 12 bases lay between the germline ends. This CDR3 region has 15 residues. In DNA form, the CDR3 reads TGCGCCAGCAGCTCTCTCCAGCGGGCCTACAATGAGCAGTTCTTC. Protein product: CASSSLQRAYNEQFF.

This sequence joins TRBV6-2 or TRBV6-3 and TRBJ1-1; weak D call: TRBD1 (5 bases). CDR3 length equals 12 residues. CDR1 is MNHEY, CDR2 SVGEGT, per germline. Trimming removed 10 bases from V and 3 bases from J, with 12 bases in between. In DNA form, the CDR3 reads TGTGCCACCACATTAGGGGACACTGAAGCTTTCTTT. This translates into CATTLGDTEAFF.

In this sample, this clonotype turned up a few times. This chain connects TRBV5-1 to TRBJ1-6; D is unclear. CDR3 length equals 15 residues. V lost 0 bases, J lost 6 bases, and 10 bases lay in between. From germline, CDR1 is SGHRS and CDR2 YFSETQ. The CDR3 bases are TGCGCCAGCAGCTTGGGACACGCGACTAATTCACCCCTCCACTTT. It codes for CASSLGHATNSPLHF.

This clonotype was seen a few times. The V and J genes are TRBV12-3 or TRBV12-4 and TRBJ2-1; D possibly corresponds to TRBD2 (6 bases). Trimming pared 2 bases from V and 9 bases from J, leaving 14 bases between. This CDR3 contains 14 residues. The CDR3: CASSLRERWGEQFF. The CDR3 coding sequence is TGTGCCAGCAGTTTACGGGAGCGTTGGGGTGAGCAGTTCTTC.

The V gene is TRBV20-1, the J gene TRBJ1-1; D gene unclear. The CDR3 is made up of 13 amino acids. From germline, CDR1 is DFQATT and CDR2 SNEGSKA (reference sequence). V was clipped by 0 bases and J by 1 base, with 6 bases between them. As DNA, the CDR3 is TGCAGTGCTAGAGACCAGACGAACACTGAAGCTTTCTTT. Its translation is CSARDQTNTEAFF.

CDR3 in amino acids: CASSQQVFGYTF. CDR3 coding DNA: TGTGCCAGCAGCCAACAGGTATTCGGCTACACCTTC. The J gene is TRBJ1-2, the V gene TRBV3-1; D unclear. The V gene lost 2 bases and the J gene lost 8 bases, with 9 bases spanning the gap. In germline, CDR1 is LGHDT, CDR2 YNNKEL (reference sequence). The CDR3 runs to 12 residues.

The genes are TRBV6-5 and TRBJ2-7, with D hard to call. Trimming took 7 bases from V and 7 from J, leaving 20 bases between them. Germline CDR1 is MNHEY and CDR2 is SVGAGI. This CDR3 is built from 14 residues. The DNA for the CDR3 is TGTGCCAGCATCCATCGGACCAGTCTGGATGAGCAGTACTTC. This translates into CASIHRTSLDEQYF.

The gene calls are TRBV5-1 and TRBJ1-1; TRBD1 agrees at 7 bases. Germline CDR1 is SGHRS and CDR2 is YFSETQ. The CDR3 length is 16 residues. V gave up 4 bases and J gave up 1 base; unmatched junction bases: 10. For the CDR3, the DNA is TGCGCCAGCAGCCCCGGGACAGCCGGAGCGAACACTGAAGCTTTCTTT. This gives the protein CASSPGTAGANTEAFF.